Described below is a single T cell receptor beta chain sequence and its context. TCRdb keeps only in-frame clones here, not all; method: immunoSEQ multiplex PCR. Here the sample spans about 85,000 clones, about 86% being singletons. The record originates from a study of T cell responses to AZD1222 COVID-19 vaccine. Germline CDR1 LNHNV, CDR2 YYDKDF (reference sequence). V lost 1 base, J lost 5 bases, and 14 bases lay in between. The length of the CDR3 is 15 residues. This chain connects TRBV15 to TRBJ2-5, with D perhaps matching TRBD1 (6 bases). The specimen was peripheral blood, collected on day 0 of AZD1222 vaccination. The sequence came from an adult in good health. The CDR3 reads CATSRGLGAGETQYF. CDR3 in DNA: TGTGCCACCAGCAGAGGACTGGGGGCTGGGGAGACCCAGTACTTC.